This TCR beta chain was captured by sequencing in a study of shared clonotypes between healthy human individuals. The method was immunoSEQ multiplex PCR; TCRdb's version includes in-frame clones alone and lacks a portion of them. The sample has about 2.1 million clones, just over 90% seen once. The CDR3 is made up of 15 amino acids. Trimming cost V 5 bases and J 0 bases; bases outside gene matches: 3. The germline CDR1 and CDR2 sequences are SGHAT and FQNNGV. Positive CCR7 selection of CD45RO-negative cells yielded the naive CD8 cells, and terminally differentiated effector memory CD45RA+ cells were excluded.

The rearrangement links TRBV11-2 to TRBJ2-7; 11 bases fit TRBD2. This TCR was sampled from a man between 18 and 29 years old in good health. Some clones in this sample may be carry-over from other donors' samples. Sequencing input: naive CD8+ T cells from PBMCs. For the CDR3, the DNA is TGTGCCAGCAGCACCGGGACTAGCGGCTCCTACGAGCAGTACTTC. This translates into CASSTGTSGSYEQYF.